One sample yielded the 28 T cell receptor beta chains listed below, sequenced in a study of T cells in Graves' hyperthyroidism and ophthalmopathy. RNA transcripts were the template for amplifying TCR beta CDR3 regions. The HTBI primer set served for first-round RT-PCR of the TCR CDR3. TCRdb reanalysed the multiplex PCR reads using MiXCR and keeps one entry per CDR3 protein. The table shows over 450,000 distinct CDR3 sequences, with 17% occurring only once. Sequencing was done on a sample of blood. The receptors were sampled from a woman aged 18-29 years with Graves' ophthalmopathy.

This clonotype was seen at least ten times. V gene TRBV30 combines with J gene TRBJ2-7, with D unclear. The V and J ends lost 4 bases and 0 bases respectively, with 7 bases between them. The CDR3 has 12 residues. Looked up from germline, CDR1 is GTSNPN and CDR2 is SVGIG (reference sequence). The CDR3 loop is CAWTPTSYEQYF. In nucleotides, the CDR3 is TGTGCCTGGACCCCAACCTCCTACGAGCAGTACTTC. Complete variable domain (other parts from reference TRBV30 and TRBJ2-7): SQTIHQWPATLVQPVGSPLSLECTVEGTSNPNLYWYRQAAGRGLQLLFYSVGIGQISSEVPQNLSASRPQDRQFILSSKKLLLSDSGFYLCAWTPTSYEQYFGPGTRLTVT.

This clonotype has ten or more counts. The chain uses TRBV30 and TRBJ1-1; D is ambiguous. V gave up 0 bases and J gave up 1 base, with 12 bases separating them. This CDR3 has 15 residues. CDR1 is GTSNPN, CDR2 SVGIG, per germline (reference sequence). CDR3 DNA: TGTGCCTGGAGTGTACGACCCAGCGGGAACACTGAAGCTTTCTTT. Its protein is CAWSVRPSGNTEAFF.

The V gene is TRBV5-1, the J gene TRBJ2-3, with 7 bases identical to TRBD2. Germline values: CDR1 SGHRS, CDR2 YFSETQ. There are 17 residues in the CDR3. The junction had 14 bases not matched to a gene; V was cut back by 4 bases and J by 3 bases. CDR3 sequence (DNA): TGCGCCAGCAGCCAAGATCTGGGAGGGATCCCAACAGATACGCAGTATTTT. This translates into CASSQDLGGIPTDTQYF.

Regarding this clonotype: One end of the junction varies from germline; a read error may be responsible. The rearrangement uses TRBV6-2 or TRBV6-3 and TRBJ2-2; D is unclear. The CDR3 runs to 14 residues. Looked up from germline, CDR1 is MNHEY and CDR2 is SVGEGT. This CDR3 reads CAISEVGITGELFF. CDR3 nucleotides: TGTGCCATCAGTGAGGTTGGGATCACCGGGGAGCTGTTTTTT.

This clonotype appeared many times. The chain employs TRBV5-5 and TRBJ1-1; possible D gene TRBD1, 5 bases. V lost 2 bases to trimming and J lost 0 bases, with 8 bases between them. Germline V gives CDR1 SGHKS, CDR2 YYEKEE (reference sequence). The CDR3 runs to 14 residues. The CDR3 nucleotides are TGTGCCAGCAGCTTACGGGGACTGAACACTGAAGCTTTCTTT. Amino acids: CASSLRGLNTEAFF.

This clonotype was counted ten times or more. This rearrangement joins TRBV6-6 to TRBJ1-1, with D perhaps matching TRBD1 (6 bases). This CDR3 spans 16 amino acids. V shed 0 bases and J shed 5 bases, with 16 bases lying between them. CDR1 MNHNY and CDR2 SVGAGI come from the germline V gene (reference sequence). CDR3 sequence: CASSYSYRVGSTEAFF. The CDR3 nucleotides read TGTGCCAGCAGTTACTCGTACAGGGTAGGATCAACTGAAGCTTTCTTT.

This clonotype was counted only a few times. The CDR3 loop is CASSIPSSDTQYF. DNA of the CDR3: TGTGCCAGTAGTATCCCCAGTTCCGATACGCAGTATTTT. V and J are TRBV19 and TRBJ2-3; no clear D. This CDR3 comprises 13 residues. V gave up 3 bases and J gave up 6 bases, with 10 bases separating them. CDR1 and CDR2 from the germline V gene are LNHDA and SQIVND (reference sequence).

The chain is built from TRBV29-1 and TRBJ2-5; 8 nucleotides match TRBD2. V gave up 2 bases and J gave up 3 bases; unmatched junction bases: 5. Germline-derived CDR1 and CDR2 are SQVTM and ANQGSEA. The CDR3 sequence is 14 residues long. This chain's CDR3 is CSVEHISGKETQYF. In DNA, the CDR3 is TGCAGCGTTGAACATATTAGCGGGAAAGAGACCCAGTACTTC.

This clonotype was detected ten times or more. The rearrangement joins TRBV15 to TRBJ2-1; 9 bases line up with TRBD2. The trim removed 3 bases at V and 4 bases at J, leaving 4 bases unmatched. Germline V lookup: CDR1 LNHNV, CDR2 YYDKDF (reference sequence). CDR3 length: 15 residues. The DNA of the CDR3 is TGTGCCACCAGCAGCCTAGCGGGGTATTACAATGAGCAGTTCTTC. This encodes CATSSLAGYYNEQFF.

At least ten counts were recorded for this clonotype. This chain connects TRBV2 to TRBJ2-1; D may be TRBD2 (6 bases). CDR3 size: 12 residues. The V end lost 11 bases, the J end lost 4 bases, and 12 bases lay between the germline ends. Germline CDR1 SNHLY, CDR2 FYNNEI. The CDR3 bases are TGTGCCGGGGTAGCGGCTTACAATGAGCAGTTCTTC. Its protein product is CAGVAAYNEQFF.

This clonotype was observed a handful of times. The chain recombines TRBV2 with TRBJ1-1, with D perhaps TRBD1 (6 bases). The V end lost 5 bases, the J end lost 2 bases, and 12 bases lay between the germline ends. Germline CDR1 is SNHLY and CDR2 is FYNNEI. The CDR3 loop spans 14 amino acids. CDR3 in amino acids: CASSTGWDNTEAFF. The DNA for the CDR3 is TGTGCCAGCAGTACAGGGTGGGATAACACTGAAGCTTTCTTT.

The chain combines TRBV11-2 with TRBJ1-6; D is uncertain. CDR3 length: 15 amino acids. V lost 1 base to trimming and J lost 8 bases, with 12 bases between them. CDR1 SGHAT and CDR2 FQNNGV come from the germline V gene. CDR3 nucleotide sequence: TGTGCCAGCAGCTTAGGAACCACAGCCGATTCACCCCTCCACTTT. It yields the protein CASSLGTTADSPLHF.

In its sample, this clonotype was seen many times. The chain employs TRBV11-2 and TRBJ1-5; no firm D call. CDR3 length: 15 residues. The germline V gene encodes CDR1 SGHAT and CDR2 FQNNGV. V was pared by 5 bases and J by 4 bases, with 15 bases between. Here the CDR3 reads CASSSSAGRNQPQHF. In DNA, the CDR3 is TGTGCCAGCAGCAGTTCAGCTGGGCGTAATCAGCCCCAGCATTTT.

CDR3 region: CSAREGRGRTEKLFF. CDR3 bases: TGCAGTGCTAGAGAGGGCAGGGGCCGCACTGAAAAACTGTTTTTT. V is TRBV20-1 and J is TRBJ1-4, with a tentative D call TRBD1 (6 bases). Germline V gene lookup returns CDR1 DFQATT and CDR2 SNEGSKA (reference sequence). CDR3 size: 15 residues. V lost 0 bases and J lost 7, with 15 bases in between.

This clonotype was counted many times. The CDR3 coding sequence is TGTGCCAGCAGTGACGGGGGGCGGAGTGGTGAGCAGTTCTTC. It yields the protein CASSDGGRSGEQFF. The V and J genes are TRBV6-1 and TRBJ2-1, with D tentatively TRBD2 (7 bases). From germline, CDR1 is MNHNS and CDR2 SASEGT. The CDR3 sequence is 14 residues long. Trimming took off 3 bases at V and 9 bases at J, with 15 bases between the two ends.

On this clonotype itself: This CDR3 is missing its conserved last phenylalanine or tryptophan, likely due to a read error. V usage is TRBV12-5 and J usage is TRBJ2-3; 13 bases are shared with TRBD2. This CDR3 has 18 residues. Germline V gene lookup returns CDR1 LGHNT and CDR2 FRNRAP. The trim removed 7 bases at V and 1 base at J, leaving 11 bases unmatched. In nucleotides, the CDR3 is TGTGCTAGTGCCTCAAAGTGGACTAGCGGGAGAGGCACAGATACGCAGTATCTT. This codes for CASASKWTSGRGTDTQYL.

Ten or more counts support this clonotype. CDR3 region: CASSDRGEPPLEQYF. The DNA for the CDR3 is TGTGCCAGCAGTGACAGGGGGGAGCCCCCCCTCGAGCAGTACTTC. The chain employs TRBV2 and TRBJ2-7, with D possibly TRBD1 on 7 matching bases. Germline V gives CDR1 SNHLY, CDR2 FYNNEI. V gave up 3 bases and J gave up 6 bases, with 18 bases separating them. This CDR3 comprises 15 residues.

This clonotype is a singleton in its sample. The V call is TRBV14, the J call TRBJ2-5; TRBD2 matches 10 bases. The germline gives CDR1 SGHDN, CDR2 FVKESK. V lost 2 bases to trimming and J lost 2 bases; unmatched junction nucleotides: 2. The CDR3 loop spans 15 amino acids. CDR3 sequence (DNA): TGTGCCAGCAGCCAACTAGCGGGAGAACAAGAGACCCAGTACTTC. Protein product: CASSQLAGEQETQYF. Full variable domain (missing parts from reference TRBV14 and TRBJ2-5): EAGVTQFPSHSVIEKGQTVTLRCDPISGHDNLYWYRRVMGKEIKFLLHFVKESKQDESGMPNNRFLAERTGGTYSTLKVQPAELEDSGVYFCASSQLAGEQETQYFGPGTRLLVL.

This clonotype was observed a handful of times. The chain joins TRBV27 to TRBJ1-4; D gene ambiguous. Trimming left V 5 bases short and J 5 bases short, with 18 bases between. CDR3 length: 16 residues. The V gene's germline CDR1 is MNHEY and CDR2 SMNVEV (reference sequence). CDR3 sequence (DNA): TGTGCCAGCAGTATCTCTAAAGGGCCTCCGAATGAAAAACTGTTTTTT. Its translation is CASSISKGPPNEKLFF.

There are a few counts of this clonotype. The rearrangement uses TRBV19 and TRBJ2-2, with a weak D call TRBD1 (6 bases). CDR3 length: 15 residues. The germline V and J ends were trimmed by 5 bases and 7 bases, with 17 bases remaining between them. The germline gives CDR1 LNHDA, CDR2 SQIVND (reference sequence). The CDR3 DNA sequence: TGTGCCAGTAGTTCTTCGACAGGAGGAAGCGGGGAGCTGTTTTTT. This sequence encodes CASSSSTGGSGELFF.

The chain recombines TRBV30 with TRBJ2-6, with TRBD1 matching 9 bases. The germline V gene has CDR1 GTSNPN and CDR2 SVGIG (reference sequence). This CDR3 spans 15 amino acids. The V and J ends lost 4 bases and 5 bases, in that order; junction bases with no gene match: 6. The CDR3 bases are TGTGCCTGGAAGGGACAGGGTTCCTGGGCCAACGTCCTGACTTTC. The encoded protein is CAWKGQGSWANVLTF.

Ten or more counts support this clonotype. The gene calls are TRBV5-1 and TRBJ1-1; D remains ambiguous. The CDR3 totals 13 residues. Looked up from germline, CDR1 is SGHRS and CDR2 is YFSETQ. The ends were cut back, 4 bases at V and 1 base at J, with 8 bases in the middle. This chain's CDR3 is CASSVVRNTEAFF. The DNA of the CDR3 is TGCGCCAGCAGCGTTGTCCGGAACACTGAAGCTTTCTTT.

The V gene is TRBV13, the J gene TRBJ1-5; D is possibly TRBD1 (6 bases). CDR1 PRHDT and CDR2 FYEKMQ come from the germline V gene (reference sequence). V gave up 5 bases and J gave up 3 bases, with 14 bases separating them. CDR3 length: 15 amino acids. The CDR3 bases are TGTGCCAGCAGCCCTTCAGGGGTGACCAATCAGCCCCAGCATTTT. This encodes CASSPSGVTNQPQHF. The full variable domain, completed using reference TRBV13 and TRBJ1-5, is AAGVIQSPRHLIKEKRETATLKCYPIPRHDTVYWYQQGPGQDPQFLISFYEKMQSDKGSIPDRFSAQQFSDYHSELNMSSLELGDSALYFCASSPSGVTNQPQHFGDGTRLSIL.

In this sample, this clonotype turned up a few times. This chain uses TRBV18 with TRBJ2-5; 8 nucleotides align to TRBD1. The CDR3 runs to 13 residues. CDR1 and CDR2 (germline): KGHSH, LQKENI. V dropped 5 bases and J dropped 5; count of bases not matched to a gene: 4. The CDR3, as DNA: TGTGCCAGCTCAAGGGACAGGCTTGAGACCCAGTACTTC. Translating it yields CASSRDRLETQYF.

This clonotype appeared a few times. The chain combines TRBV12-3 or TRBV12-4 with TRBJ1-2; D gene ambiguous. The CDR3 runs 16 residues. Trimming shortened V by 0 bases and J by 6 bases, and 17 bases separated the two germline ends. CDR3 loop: CASSLALRVPLHGYTF. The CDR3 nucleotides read TGTGCCAGCAGTTTAGCGCTAAGGGTGCCCTTGCATGGCTACACCTTC.

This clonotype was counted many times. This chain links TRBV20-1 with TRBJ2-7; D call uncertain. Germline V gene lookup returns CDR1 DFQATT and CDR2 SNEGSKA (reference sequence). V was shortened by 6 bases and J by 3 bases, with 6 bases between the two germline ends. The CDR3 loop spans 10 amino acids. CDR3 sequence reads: CSALGYEQYF. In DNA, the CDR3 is TGCAGTGCCCTGGGCTACGAGCAGTACTTC.

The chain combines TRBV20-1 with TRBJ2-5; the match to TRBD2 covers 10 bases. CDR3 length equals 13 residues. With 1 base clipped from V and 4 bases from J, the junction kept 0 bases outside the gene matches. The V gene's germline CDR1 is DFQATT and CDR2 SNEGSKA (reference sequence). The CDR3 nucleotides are TGCAGTGCTAGAGGACTAGCGGGAGAGACCCAGTACTTC. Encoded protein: CSARGLAGETQYF.

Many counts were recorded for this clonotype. Here the CDR3 reads CASSNYEQYF. The CDR3 DNA reads as TGTGCCAGCAGTAACTACGAGCAGTACTTC. The V gene is TRBV28, the J gene TRBJ2-7; the D is unclear. Germline V gene data show CDR1 as MDHEN and CDR2 as SYDVKM. V lost 5 bases to trimming and J lost 3 bases, with 2 bases between them. The CDR3 sequence is 10 residues long.